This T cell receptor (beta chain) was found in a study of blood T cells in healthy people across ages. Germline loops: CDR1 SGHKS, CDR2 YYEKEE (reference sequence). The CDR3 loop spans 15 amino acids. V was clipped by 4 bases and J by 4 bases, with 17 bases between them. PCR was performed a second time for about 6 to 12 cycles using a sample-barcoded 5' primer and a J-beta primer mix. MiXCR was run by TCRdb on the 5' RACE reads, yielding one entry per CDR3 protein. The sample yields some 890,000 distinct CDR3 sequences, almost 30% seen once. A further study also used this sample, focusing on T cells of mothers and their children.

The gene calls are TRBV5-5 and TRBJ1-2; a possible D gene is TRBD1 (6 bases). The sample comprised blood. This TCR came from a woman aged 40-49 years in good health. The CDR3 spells CASSPDPGDSYGYTF. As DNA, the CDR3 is TGTGCCAGCAGCCCGGACCCAGGGGATAGCTATGGCTACACCTTC.